This T cell receptor beta chain was found in a study of cytomegalovirus exposure and HLA in healthy donors. This clone was seen only a few times. Its target is not known. The study drew the donors from its 120-subject validation cohort, separate from the roughly 670-subject first cohort. Germline CDR1 is SGDLS and CDR2 is YYNGEE. V lost 3 bases and J lost 7; bases outside the gene matches: 0. The CDR3 totals 13 residues. Notes on the study in general: Most observed TCR sequences were rare, whereas some public TCRs were detected in many donors. The study designated fewer than 200 TCR beta chains cytomegalovirus-associated. The tendency of first-cohort TCR clusters to co-occur in the 130 or so validation repertoires was identified by a subsequent analysis.

Libraries were prepared by immunoSEQ multiplex PCR; TCRdb keeps only in-frame clonotypes and omits some of them. The repertoire consists of 43,000 or so clones, with approximately 90% occurring once and the leading ten covering roughly 5.8%. The receptor was derived from a man aged 18 to 29 in good health and CMV-seronegative. The chain recombines TRBV9 with TRBJ1-6, with 8 bases fitting TRBD1. Source material: PBMCs. In DNA form, the CDR3 reads TGTGCCAGCAGCGGGACAGGGAATTCACCCCTCCACTTT. Translating it yields CASSGTGNSPLHF. Looking up the rest from reference TRBV9 and TRBJ1-6 gives the full variable domain: DSGVTQTPKHLITATGQRVTLRCSPRSGDLSVYWYQQSLDQGLQFLIQYYNGEERAKGNILERFSAQQFPDLHSELNLSSLELGDSALYFCASSGTGNSPLHFGNGTRLTVT.